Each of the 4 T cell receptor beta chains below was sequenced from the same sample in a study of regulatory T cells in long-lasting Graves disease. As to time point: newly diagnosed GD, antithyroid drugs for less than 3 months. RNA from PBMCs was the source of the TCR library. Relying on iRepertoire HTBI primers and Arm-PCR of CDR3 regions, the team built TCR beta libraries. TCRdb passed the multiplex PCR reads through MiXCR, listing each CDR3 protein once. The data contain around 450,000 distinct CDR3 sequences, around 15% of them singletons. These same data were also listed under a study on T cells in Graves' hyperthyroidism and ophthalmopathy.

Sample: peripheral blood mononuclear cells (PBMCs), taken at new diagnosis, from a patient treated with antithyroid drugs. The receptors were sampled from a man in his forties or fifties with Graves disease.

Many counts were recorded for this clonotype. The CDR3 loop is CASSLETVPNEQFF. CDR3 nucleotides: TGCGCCAGCAGCTTGGAAACGGTCCCCAATGAGCAGTTCTTC. The rearrangement joins TRBV5-1 to TRBJ2-1; no clear D. Germline assignment: CDR1 SGHRS and CDR2 YFSETQ. V dropped 0 bases and J dropped 6 bases, with 10 bases sitting between them. The CDR3 totals 14 residues.

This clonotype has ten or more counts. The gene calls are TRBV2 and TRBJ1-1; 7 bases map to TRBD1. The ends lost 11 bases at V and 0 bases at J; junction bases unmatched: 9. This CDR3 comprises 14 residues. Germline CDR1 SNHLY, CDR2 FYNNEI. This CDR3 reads CAAGGSGLNTEAFF. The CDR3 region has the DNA TGTGCCGCAGGGGGGTCGGGCCTGAACACTGAAGCTTTCTTT.

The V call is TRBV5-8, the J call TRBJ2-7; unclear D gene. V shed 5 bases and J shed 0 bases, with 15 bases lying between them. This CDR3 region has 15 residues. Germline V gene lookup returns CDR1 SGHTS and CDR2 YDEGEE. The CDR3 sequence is CASSRWTESSYEQYF. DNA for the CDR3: TGTGCCAGCAGTCGGTGGACGGAAAGCTCCTACGAGCAGTACTTC.

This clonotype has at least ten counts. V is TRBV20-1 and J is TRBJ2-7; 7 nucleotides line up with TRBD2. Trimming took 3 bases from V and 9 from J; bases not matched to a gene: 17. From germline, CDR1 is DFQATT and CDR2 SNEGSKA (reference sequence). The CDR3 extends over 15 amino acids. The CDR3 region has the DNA TGCAGTGCTAGGATCTCCCAGCTAGCGGCCCCAGTGCAGTACTTC. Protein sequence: CSARISQLAAPVQYF.